This TCR beta chain emerged from a study of shared T cell receptors in the human thymus. V was clipped by 0 bases and J by 5 bases, with 8 bases between them. The CDR3 sequence is 14 residues long. Germline lookup yields CDR1 SGHKS and CDR2 YYEKEE (reference sequence). Sequencing was performed with immunoSEQ multiplex PCR; in TCRdb, only in-frame clones are kept and a portion is missing. Of 500,000 to 850,000 clones in the sample, around 87% are singletons; the top ten hold 0.0094%. These data also featured in a second study, about human thymus T cells. That paper notes: Donors were healthy Finnish babies undergoing corrective operations for congenital heart defects. Thymus was obtained from resections taken during corrective heart surgery. Thymic and blood repertoires appeared to display a bias in their usage of V and J genes. Overlap was high between thymic repertoires from unrelated individuals, as reported in related research.

The chain carries TRBV5-5 and TRBJ2-2; no firm D call. The sample consisted of thymocytes. This clonotype was sampled from a boy under two years old with a congenital heart defect. The CDR3 nucleotides read TGTGCCAGCAGCTTGGAGATACGGACCGGGGAGCTGTTTTTT. Residues: CASSLEIRTGELFF.